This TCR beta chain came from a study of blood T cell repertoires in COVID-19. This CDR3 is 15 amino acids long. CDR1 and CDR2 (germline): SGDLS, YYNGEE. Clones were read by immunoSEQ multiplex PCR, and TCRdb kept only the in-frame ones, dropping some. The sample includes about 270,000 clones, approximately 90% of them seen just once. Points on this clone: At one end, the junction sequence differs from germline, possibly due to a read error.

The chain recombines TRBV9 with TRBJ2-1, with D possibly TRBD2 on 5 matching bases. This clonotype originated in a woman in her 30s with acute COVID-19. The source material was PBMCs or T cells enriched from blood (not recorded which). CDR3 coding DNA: TGTGCCAGCAGCGACGGGAAGACCTACTACGATGAGCAGTTCTTC. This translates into CASSDGKTYYDEQFF.